The 8 T cell receptor beta chains below were found in one sample sequenced in a study of T cell responses to AZD1222 COVID-19 vaccine (dated by TCRdb to the early 2020s). The time point label, as the study defines it: baseline before first vaccination. Libraries were prepared through the immunoSEQ multiplex PCR assay. The table was pulled from immuneACCESS by TCRdb, which kept in-frame rearrangements only. Such tables lose some clones; where checked, under half of the loss comes from unresolved V genes, and the rest has no known cause. A total of about 120,000 clones appear in this sample, approximately 92% of them only once. Together, the top ten hold more than 13% of the sample. The source material was peripheral blood, sampled on day 0 of AZD1222 vaccination. The receptors stem from an adult in good health.

This clone was counted only a few times. The genes are TRBV2 and TRBJ1-1, with 7 nucleotides matching TRBD1. Germline CDR1 reads SNHLY; CDR2 reads FYNNEI. The CDR3 runs to 15 residues. The trim removed 6 bases at V and 0 bases at J, leaving 7 bases unmatched. CDR3 nucleotide sequence: TGTGCCAGCAGGCCCCAGGGGGGATTGAACACTGAAGCTTTCTTT. Protein product: CASRPQGGLNTEAFF.

J is TRBJ1-5 and V is TRBV7-8; D possibly corresponds to TRBD1 (5 bases). Trimming took 3 bases from V and 1 from J, leaving 13 bases between them. Germline V lookup: CDR1 SGHVS, CDR2 FQNEAQ. This CDR3 region has 16 residues. The CDR3 DNA is TGTGCCAGCAGCTTGGGGAGAGGGGAGAGCAATCAGCCCCAGCATTTT. This codes for CASSLGRGESNQPQHF.

This rearrangement joins TRBV10-3 to TRBJ1-1, with a possible D match to TRBD1 (5 bases). This CDR3 comprises 15 residues. Trimming shortened V by 2 bases and J by 7 bases, and 17 bases separated the two germline ends. Germline loops: CDR1 ENHRY, CDR2 SYGVKD. CDR3 DNA sequence: TGTGCCATCAGTGAGCGACAGAGAATCGGGGTTGAAGCTTTCTTT. The encoded protein is CAISERQRIGVEAFF.

A single count supports this clone. The chain recombines TRBV10-2 with TRBJ2-7; TRBD2 is a possible D gene (6 bases). Trimming shortened V by 7 bases and J by 2 bases, and 15 bases separated the two germline ends. The CDR3 extends over 14 amino acids. The V gene's germline CDR1 is WSHSY and CDR2 SAAADI. The chain's CDR3 is CASTEFRGTYEQYF. The CDR3 bases are TGCGCCAGCACAGAATTCCGCGGGACCTACGAGCAGTACTTC.

The chain joins TRBV10-3 to TRBJ2-5, with TRBD2 identical over 16 bases. The germline V gene encodes CDR1 ENHRY and CDR2 SYGVKD. Unmatched junction bases numbered 8, after V lost 7 bases and J lost 3 bases. The CDR3 extends over 17 amino acids. The CDR3 is CAIKPGTSGGAEETQYF. Here the CDR3 DNA reads TGTGCCATCAAACCCGGGACTAGCGGGGGGGCTGAAGAGACCCAGTACTTC.

The V call is TRBV12-3 or TRBV12-4, the J call TRBJ2-7; a possible D gene is TRBD1 (6 bases). With 3 bases removed from V and 2 bases from J, the gap between germline ends came to 8 bases. CDR3 length equals 13 residues. The CDR3 here is CASSFGTPYEQYF. The CDR3 region has the DNA TGTGCCAGCAGTTTCGGGACACCCTACGAGCAGTACTTC.

V usage is TRBV28 and J usage is TRBJ1-5; no reliable D call. Per the germline V gene, CDR1 is MDHEN and CDR2 is SYDVKM. CDR3 length: 17 amino acids. Between the trimmed V and J ends, which lost 5 bases and 3 bases, there was a span of 20 bases. CDR3 nucleotides: TGTGCCAGCAGTCCCCTCCCGGGCGCGCTATACAATCAGCCCCAGCATTTT. This translates into CASSPLPGALYNQPQHF.

The chain joins TRBV3-1 (or the pseudogene TRBV3-2) to TRBJ1-2, with D perhaps TRBD1 (5 bases). The CDR3 has 19 amino acids. Germline V lookup: CDR1 LGHDT, CDR2 YNNKEL (reference sequence). V was cut by 1 base and J by 3 bases, with 24 bases left in between. The CDR3 nucleotides read TGTGCCAGCAGCCAAGCGGACCGGGACGGCGAAGAATTCGACTATGGCTACACCTTC. Translation gives CASSQADRDGEEFDYGYTF.